A selection of T cell receptor beta chains follows, all from one sample in a study of regulatory and conventional T cells in RAG deficiency. Produced via immunoSEQ multiplex PCR; TCRdb's table is partial and in-frame only. The data contain about 28,000 clones, approximately 90% of them seen just once; the ten biggest clones take up approximately 0.8%. The same specimen was also included in a second study, on regulatory T cells.

The sample taken for sequencing was Tregs sorted from blood. The receptors here all came from a human donor in good health. Both conserved end residues are part of each CDR3. D genes are given only for firm matches. Not all rows give a size; the values are once, few, many and, for expanded clones, a class.

>TRBJ2-5|TRBV5-1|NA|NA
CASSLEGSETQYF
TGCGCCAGCAGCTTGGAGGGGAGCGAGACCCAGTACTTC
>TRBJ1-2|TRBV9|TRBD1|NA
CASSVEFSGGHGYTF
TGTGCCAGCAGCGTAGAATTCTCAGGGGGCCATGGCTACACCTTC
>TRBJ1-1|TRBV11-2|NA|NA
CASSLTTQFAEAFF
TGTGCCAGCAGCTTAACAACGCAATTCGCTGAAGCTTTCTTT
>TRBJ2-2|TRBV21-1|NA|NA
CASNGSGTSGDGGELFF
TGTGCCAGCAACGGATCAGGGACTAGCGGGGATGGCGGGGAGCTGTTTTTT
>TRBJ1-2|TRBV5-1|TRBD1|NA
CASSVPGQGAYGYTF
TGCGCCAGCAGCGTACCGGGACAGGGGGCCTATGGCTACACCTTC
>TRBJ1-1|TRBV19|NA|NA
CASSRQPINTEAFF
TGTGCCAGTAGCAGACAGCCCATTAACACTGAAGCTTTCTTT
>TRBJ1-4|TRBV18|NA|NA
CASSLGKTTNEKLFF
TGTGCCAGCTCACTGGGAAAAACAACTAATGAAAAACTGTTTTTT
>TRBJ2-7|TRBV7-3|NA|NA
CASSPEGTRGSYEQYF
TGTGCCAGCAGCCCAGAGGGGACCCGCGGGTCCTACGAGCAGTACTTC
>TRBJ1-1|TRBV27|NA|NA
CASSSTRNTEAFF
TGTGCCAGCAGTTCCACACGGAACACTGAAGCTTTCTTT
>TRBJ1-5|TRBV19|TRBD1|NA
CASSIFGQGWNQPQHF
TGTGCCAGTAGTATATTTGGACAGGGCTGGAATCAGCCCCAGCATTTT
>TRBJ1-1|TRBV6-6|NA|NA
CASSYSSRQGSTEAFF
TGTGCCAGCAGTTACTCGAGTAGGCAGGGAAGCACTGAAGCTTTCTTT
>TRBJ2-2|TRBV6-5|NA|NA
CASSPQGPNTGELFF
TGTGCCAGCAGTCCACAGGGCCCGAACACCGGGGAGCTGTTTTTT
>TRBJ2-5|TRBV7-9|NA|NA
CASSPGETQYF
TGTGCCAGCAGTCCCGGGGAGACCCAGTACTTC
>TRBJ2-7|TRBV29-1|TRBD1|NA
CSVHTGVGEQYF
TGCAGCGTACATACAGGGGTGGGCGAGCAGTACTTC
>TRBJ2-7|TRBV23-1|TRBD1|once
CASSQEYPGQGARVPYEQYF
TGCGCCAGCAGTCAAGAATACCCGGGACAGGGGGCGCGAGTTCCCTACGAGCAGTACTTC
>TRBJ2-3|TRBV7-3|NA|NA
CASSRLVADTQYF
TGTGCCAGCAGCCGACTAGTTGCCGATACGCAGTATTTT
>TRBJ2-5|TRBV4-1|TRBD1|few
CASSSPQRGQQETQYF
TGCGCCAGCAGTAGCCCCCAAAGGGGACAGCAAGAGACCCAGTACTTC
>TRBJ1-2|TRBV19|TRBD1|NA
CASSTPGQGNYGYTF
TGTGCCAGTAGTACGCCGGGACAGGGCAACTATGGCTACACCTTC
>TRBJ1-6|TRBV18|TRBD1|NA
CASSPGTGAYNSPLHF
TGTGCCAGCTCACCAGGGACAGGGGCCTATAATTCACCCCTCCACTTT
>TRBJ1-2|TRBV28|NA|NA
CASSLRQFYGYTF
TGTGCCAGCAGTTTACGGCAGTTCTATGGCTACACCTTC
>TRBJ2-6|TRBV5-6|NA|once
CAGRNSGANVLTF
TGTGCCGGACGGAACTCTGGGGCCAACGTCCTGACTTTC
>TRBJ2-5|TRBV5-1|TRBD1|NA
CASSLAFRDREAETQYF
TGCGCCAGCAGCTTGGCCTTTAGGGACAGGGAAGCAGAGACCCAGTACTTC
>TRBJ1-6|TRBV15|NA|NA
CATSRAGGLNSPLHF
TGTGCCACCAGCAGAGCCGGGGGGCTGAATTCACCCCTCCACTTT